This TCR beta chain appears in the sequencing data of a study of blood T cells in healthy people across ages. Next came a second PCR, run for about 7 to 12 cycles, which used a sample-barcoded 5' primer along with a J-beta primer mix. TCRdb used MiXCR to reprocess the 5' RACE reads, holding one entry per CDR3 protein. The sample has hundreds of thousands of distinct CDR3 sequences; around 45% are singletons. There are a few counts of this clonotype. The specimen was blood. The sequence was obtained from a man in his fifties or sixties in good health.

The CDR3: CSADAWTESGSGANVLTF. DNA for the CDR3: TGCAGTGCTGACGCATGGACAGAGTCAGGGTCTGGGGCCAACGTCCTGACTTTC. This chain uses TRBV20-1 with TRBJ2-6, with D maybe TRBD1 (6 bases). Germline V gives CDR1 DFQATT, CDR2 SNEGSKA (reference sequence). The V end was cut by 5 bases, the J end by 1 base, with 21 bases between. The CDR3 is 18 residues long.